These 12 T cell receptor beta chains came from one sample sequenced in a study of lymphopenia after photon versus proton radiotherapy. Repertoires were generated with immunoSEQ multiplex PCR, while TCRdb's copy carries only in-frame clones and drops some. Found here are 25,000 to 30,000 clones, roughly 89% of them singletons; the top ten hold about 50%. The material was peripheral blood, obtained from a patient treated with proton-based radiotherapy. These receptors were collected from a woman aged 60-75 years with cholangiocarcinoma. Some clones in this sample may be carry-over from other donors' samples.

The CDR3 reads CASREGLLFEQYF. The CDR3 DNA follows: TGTGCCAGCAGAGAAGGCCTACTGTTCGAGCAGTACTTC. This sequence joins TRBV6-5 and TRBJ2-7; D ambiguous. CDR1 and CDR2 from the germline V gene are MNHEY and SVGAGI. Trimming left V 6 bases short and J 6 bases short, with 15 bases between. This CDR3 comprises 13 residues.

The chain links TRBV9 to TRBJ1-5, with 7 bases fitting TRBD1. The CDR3 extends over 15 amino acids. V was clipped by 3 bases and J by 2 bases; unmatched bases: 5. CDR1 SGDLS and CDR2 YYNGEE come from the germline V gene. CDR3 in DNA: TGTGCCAGCAGCGGTGGGGACAGAGGCAATCAGCCCCAGCATTTT. This codes for CASSGGDRGNQPQHF.

V is TRBV19 and J is TRBJ2-7; D is ambiguous. The CDR3 has 14 amino acids. The V end was cut by 7 bases, the J end by 4 bases, with 17 bases between. Germline-derived CDR1 and CDR2 are LNHDA and SQIVND (reference sequence). Written as DNA, the CDR3 is TGTGCCAGTATGGCTGGGGATCCCTTTTACGAGCAGTACTTC. Translating it yields CASMAGDPFYEQYF. Full variable domain (outside the CDR3, taken from reference TRBV19 and TRBJ2-7): DGGITQSPKYLFRKEGQNVTLSCEQNLNHDAMYWYRQDPGQGLRLIYYSQIVNDFQKGDIAEGYSVSREKKESFPLTVTSAQKNPTAFYLCASMAGDPFYEQYFGPGTRLTVT.

The genes are TRBV25-1 and TRBJ1-3; D is possibly TRBD1 (6 bases). Trimming shortened V by 3 bases and J by 0 bases, and 9 bases separated the two germline ends. CDR1 MGHDK and CDR2 SYGVNS come from the germline V gene. CDR3 length: 15 amino acids. CDR3 nucleotide sequence: TGTGCCAGCAGTGAGGGGGGGCCCTCTGGAAACACCATATATTTT. It translates to CASSEGGPSGNTIYF.

The chain links TRBV11-3 to TRBJ1-1, with 9 bases fitting TRBD1. With V trimmed by 5 bases and J by 9 bases, 7 bases remained unmatched. This CDR3 spans 13 amino acids. From germline, CDR1 is SGHNT and CDR2 YENEEA. In DNA, the CDR3 is TGTGCCAGCAGCCAGCGGGACAGGGACCAAGCTTTCTTT. Protein: CASSQRDRDQAFF.

V gene TRBV30 combines with J gene TRBJ1-3; the D is unclear. Looked up from germline, CDR1 is GTSNPN and CDR2 is SVGIG (reference sequence). The CDR3 is 12 residues long. V lost 4 bases, J lost 2 bases, and 6 bases lay in between. The CDR3 here is CAWKRAGNTIYF. The CDR3 nucleotides are TGTGCCTGGAAAAGGGCTGGAAACACCATATATTTT.

The chain links TRBV18 to TRBJ1-1; D not resolved. Per germline, CDR1 KGHSH and CDR2 LQKENI. V dropped 4 bases and J dropped 1 base, with 7 bases sitting between them. This CDR3 has 13 amino acids. CDR3 sequence: CASSLGQNTEAFF. CDR3 DNA sequence: TGTGCCAGCTCACTGGGTCAGAACACTGAAGCTTTCTTT.

The V gene is TRBV5-1, the J gene TRBJ2-1, with no clear D. Germline V lookup: CDR1 SGHRS, CDR2 YFSETQ. Trimming took off 4 bases at V and 10 bases at J, with 18 bases between the two ends. The CDR3 runs to 14 residues. Written as DNA, the CDR3 is TGCGCCAGCAGCCCCATTCCGGCTCAAGGGGAGCAGTTCTTC. This codes for CASSPIPAQGEQFF.

A single count supports this clone. The J gene is TRBJ2-1, the V gene TRBV18, with 8 bases fitting TRBD2. Germline V gene lookup returns CDR1 KGHSH and CDR2 LQKENI. The CDR3 runs 16 residues. After removal of 0 bases from V and 7 bases from J, the junction contained 8 bases not matched to a gene. CDR3 coding DNA: TGTGCCAGCTCACCACCGTTATCGGGAGGGACTAATGAGCAGTTCTTC. Translated: CASSPPLSGGTNEQFF.

The V and J genes are TRBV5-1 and TRBJ1-2; 10 nucleotides align to TRBD1. V trimming: 2 bases; J trimming: 9 bases; junction bases outside the gene matches: 19. This CDR3 has 18 residues. In germline, CDR1 is SGHRS, CDR2 YFSETQ. CDR3 residues: CASSFGTRYLAGQGSYTF. Here the CDR3 DNA reads TGCGCCAGCAGCTTCGGGACCCGTTATCTAGCGGGACAGGGGAGCTACACCTTC.

The chain employs TRBV2 and TRBJ1-1; perhaps TRBD1 as D (5 bases). The germline CDR1 and CDR2 sequences are SNHLY and FYNNEI. The CDR3 sequence is 16 residues long. V was pared by 2 bases and J by 4 bases, with 17 bases between. CDR3 coding DNA: TGTGCCAGCAGTGAATTCGCCGGGGCTCTGGGCACTGAAGCTTTCTTT. Residues: CASSEFAGALGTEAFF. The full variable domain, completed using reference TRBV2 and TRBJ1-1, is EPEVTQTPSHQVTQMGQEVILRCVPISNHLYFYWYRQILGQKVEFLVSFYNNEISEKSEIFDDQFSVERPDGSNFTLKIRSTKLEDSAMYFCASSEFAGALGTEAFFGQGTRLTVV.

The J gene is TRBJ2-7, the V gene TRBV6-6; D unclear. Trimming took 8 bases from V and 4 from J, leaving 21 bases between them. Germline CDR1 is MNHNY and CDR2 is SVGAGI (reference sequence). CDR3 length: 15 amino acids. CDR3 sequence: CASRTRMGIGYEQYF. Written as DNA, the CDR3 is TGTGCCAGCCGAACCAGGATGGGGATAGGGTACGAGCAGTACTTC.